This T cell receptor beta chain was recorded in a study of cytomegalovirus exposure and HLA in healthy donors. Deletions cut 3 bases from V and 0 bases from J, with 12 bases between. CDR1 and CDR2 from the germline V gene are MNHNS and SASEGT. The CDR3 has 15 residues. The protocol was immunoSEQ multiplex PCR, while the TCRdb copy is restricted to in-frame clones and leaves out a portion. The table has some 140,000 clones, 86% seen once. The clonotype was recovered from a human donor in good health. The material sequenced was PBMCs. The chain combines TRBV6-1 with TRBJ2-7; perhaps TRBD2 as D (6 bases). CDR3 loop: CASSDSDGSSYEQYF. In DNA, the CDR3 is TGTGCCAGCAGTGATTCCGACGGGAGCTCCTACGAGCAGTACTTC.